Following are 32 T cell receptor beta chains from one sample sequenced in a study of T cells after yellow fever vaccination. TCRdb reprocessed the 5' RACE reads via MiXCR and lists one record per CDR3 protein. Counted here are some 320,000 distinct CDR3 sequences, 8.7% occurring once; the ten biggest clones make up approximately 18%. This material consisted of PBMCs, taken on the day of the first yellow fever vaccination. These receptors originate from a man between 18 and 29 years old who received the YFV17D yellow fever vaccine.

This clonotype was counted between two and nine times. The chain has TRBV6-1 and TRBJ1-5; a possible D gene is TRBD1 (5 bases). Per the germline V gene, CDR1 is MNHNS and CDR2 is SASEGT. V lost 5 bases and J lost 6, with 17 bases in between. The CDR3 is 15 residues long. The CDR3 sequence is CASSTEGTGSQPQHF. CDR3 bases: TGTGCCAGCAGTACGGAAGGGACGGGGAGTCAGCCCCAGCATTTT.

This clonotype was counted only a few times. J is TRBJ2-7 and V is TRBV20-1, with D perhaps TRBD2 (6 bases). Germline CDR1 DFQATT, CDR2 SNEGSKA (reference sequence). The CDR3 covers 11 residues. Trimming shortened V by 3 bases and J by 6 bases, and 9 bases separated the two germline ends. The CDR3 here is CSARRGGEQYV. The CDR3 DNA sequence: TGCAGTGCTAGGCGGGGCGGCGAGCAGTACGTC.

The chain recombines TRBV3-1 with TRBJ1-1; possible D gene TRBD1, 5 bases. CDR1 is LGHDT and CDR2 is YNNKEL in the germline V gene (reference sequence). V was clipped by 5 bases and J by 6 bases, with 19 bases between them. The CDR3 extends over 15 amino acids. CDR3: CASSFRIGAVAEAFF. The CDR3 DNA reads TGTGCCAGCAGCTTTCGGATAGGGGCGGTCGCTGAAGCTTTCTTT.

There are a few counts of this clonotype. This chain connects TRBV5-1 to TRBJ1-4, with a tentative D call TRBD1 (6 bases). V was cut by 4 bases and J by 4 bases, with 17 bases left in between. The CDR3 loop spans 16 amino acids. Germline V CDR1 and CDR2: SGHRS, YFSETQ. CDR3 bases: TGCGCCAGCAGCCTGGGGGCCGCCCCCGATAATGAAAAACTGTTTTTT. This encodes CASSLGAAPDNEKLFF.

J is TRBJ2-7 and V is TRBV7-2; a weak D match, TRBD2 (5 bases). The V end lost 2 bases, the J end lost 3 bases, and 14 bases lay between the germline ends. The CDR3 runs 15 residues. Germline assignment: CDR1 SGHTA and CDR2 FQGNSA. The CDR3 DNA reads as TGTGCCAGCAGCTTATCTAGCAGAACGAGCTACGAGCAGTACTTC. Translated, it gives CASSLSSRTSYEQYF.

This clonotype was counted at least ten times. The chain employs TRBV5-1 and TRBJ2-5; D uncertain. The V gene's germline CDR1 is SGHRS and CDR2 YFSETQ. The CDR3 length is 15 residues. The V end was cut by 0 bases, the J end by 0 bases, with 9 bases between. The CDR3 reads CASSLATDDQETQYF. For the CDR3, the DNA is TGCGCCAGCAGCTTGGCCACTGATGACCAAGAGACCCAGTACTTC.

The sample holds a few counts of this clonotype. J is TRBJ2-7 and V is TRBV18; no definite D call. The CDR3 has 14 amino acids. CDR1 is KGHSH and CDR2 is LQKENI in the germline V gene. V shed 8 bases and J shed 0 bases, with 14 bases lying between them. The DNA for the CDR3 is TGTGCCAGCGCGTGGACCGCTAGCTCCTACGAGCAGTACTTC. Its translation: CASAWTASSYEQYF.

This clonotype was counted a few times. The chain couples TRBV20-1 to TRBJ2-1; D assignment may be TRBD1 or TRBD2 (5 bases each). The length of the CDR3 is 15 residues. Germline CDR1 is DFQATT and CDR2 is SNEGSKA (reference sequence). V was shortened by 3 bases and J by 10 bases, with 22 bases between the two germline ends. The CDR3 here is CSARFLGGELREQFF. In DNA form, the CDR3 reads TGCAGTGCTAGGTTCCTTGGGGGAGAATTGCGCGAGCAGTTCTTC.

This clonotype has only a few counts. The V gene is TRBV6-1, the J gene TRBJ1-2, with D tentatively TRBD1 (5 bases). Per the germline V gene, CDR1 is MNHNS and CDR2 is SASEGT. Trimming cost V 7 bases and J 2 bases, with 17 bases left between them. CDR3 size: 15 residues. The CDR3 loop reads CASTARDRKNYGYTF. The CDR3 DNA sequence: TGTGCCAGCACGGCCCGGGACCGAAAGAACTATGGCTACACCTTC.

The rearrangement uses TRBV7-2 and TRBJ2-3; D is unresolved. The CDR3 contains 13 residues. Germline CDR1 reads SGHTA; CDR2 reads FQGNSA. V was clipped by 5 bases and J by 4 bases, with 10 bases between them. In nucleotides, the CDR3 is TGTGCCAGCAGCCCTCGCGTATCAGATACGCAGTATTTT. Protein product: CASSPRVSDTQYF.

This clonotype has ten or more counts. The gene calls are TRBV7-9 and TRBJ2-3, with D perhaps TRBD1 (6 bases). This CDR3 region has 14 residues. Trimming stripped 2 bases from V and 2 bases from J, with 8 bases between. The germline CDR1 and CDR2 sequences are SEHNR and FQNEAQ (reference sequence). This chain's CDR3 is CASSLSGVTDTQYF. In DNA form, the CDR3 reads TGTGCCAGCAGCTTATCAGGGGTCACAGATACGCAGTATTTT. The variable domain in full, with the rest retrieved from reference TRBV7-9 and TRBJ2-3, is DTGVSQNPRHKITKRGQNVTFRCDPISEHNRLYWYRQTLGQGPEFLTYFQNEAQLEKSRLLSDRFSAERPKGSFSTLEIQRTEQGDSAMYLCASSLSGVTDTQYFGPGTRLTVL.

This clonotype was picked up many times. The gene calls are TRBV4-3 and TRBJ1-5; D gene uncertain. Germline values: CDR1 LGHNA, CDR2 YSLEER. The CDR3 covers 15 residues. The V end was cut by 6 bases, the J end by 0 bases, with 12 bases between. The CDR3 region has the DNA TGCGCCAGCAGTCGGACCGCGGATAGCAATCAGCCCCAGCATTTT. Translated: CASSRTADSNQPQHF.

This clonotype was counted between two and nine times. CDR3 bases: TGCGCCAGCAGCCACGCCTCCTATAGCCGCAGTAGCAATCAGCCCCAGCATTTT. Residues: CASSHASYSRSSNQPQHF. The gene calls are TRBV4-1 and TRBJ1-5, with no clear D. From germline, CDR1 is MGHRA and CDR2 YSYEKL. V was trimmed by 3 bases and J by 0 bases, leaving 18 bases between them. The CDR3 runs to 18 residues.

The CDR3 loop reads CASKQGGTFF. The CDR3 bases are TGTGCCAGCAAACAGGGTGGAACTTTCTTT. The genes are TRBV2 and TRBJ1-1, with TRBD1 as a possible D gene (6 bases). The CDR3 sequence is 10 residues long. V was clipped by 7 bases and J by 12 bases, with 12 bases between them. The germline gives CDR1 SNHLY, CDR2 FYNNEI.

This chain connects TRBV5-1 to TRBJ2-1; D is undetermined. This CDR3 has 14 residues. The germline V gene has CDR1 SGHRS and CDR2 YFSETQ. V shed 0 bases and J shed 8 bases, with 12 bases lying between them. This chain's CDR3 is CASSLEEAPHEQFF. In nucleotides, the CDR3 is TGCGCCAGCAGCTTGGAAGAGGCCCCCCATGAGCAGTTCTTC.

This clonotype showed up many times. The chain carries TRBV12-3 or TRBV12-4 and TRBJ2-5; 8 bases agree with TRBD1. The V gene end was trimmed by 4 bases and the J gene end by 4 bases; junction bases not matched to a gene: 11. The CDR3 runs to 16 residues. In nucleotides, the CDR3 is TGTGCCAGCAGTTCGCCGCTCGGACAGGGAGTAGAGACCCAGTACTTC. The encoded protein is CASSSPLGQGVETQYF.

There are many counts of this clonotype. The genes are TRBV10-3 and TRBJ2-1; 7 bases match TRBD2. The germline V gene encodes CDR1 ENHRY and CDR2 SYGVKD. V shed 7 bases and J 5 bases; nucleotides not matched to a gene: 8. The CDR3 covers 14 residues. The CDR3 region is CAITTGGNHNEQFF. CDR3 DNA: TGTGCCATCACAACGGGGGGAAACCACAATGAGCAGTTCTTC.

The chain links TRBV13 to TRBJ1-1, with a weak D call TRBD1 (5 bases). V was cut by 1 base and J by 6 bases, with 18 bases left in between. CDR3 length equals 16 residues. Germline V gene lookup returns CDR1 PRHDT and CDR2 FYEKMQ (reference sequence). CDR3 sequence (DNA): TGTGCCAGCAGCTTAGCCGATTTGGGGAAAGGGGCTGAAGCTTTCTTT. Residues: CASSLADLGKGAEAFF.

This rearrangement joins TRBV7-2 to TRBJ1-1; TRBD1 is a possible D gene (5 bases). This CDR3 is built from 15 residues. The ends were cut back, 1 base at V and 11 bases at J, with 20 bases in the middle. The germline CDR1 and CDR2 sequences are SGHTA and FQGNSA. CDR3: CASSLVGGRGIRAFF. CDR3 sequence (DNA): TGTGCCAGCAGCTTAGTGGGGGGGAGAGGGATCCGGGCTTTCTTT.

The CDR3 spells CASSPQRGRNYGYTF. DNA for the CDR3: TGTGCCAGCAGTCCACAGAGGGGAAGGAACTATGGCTACACCTTC. The rearrangement links TRBV2 to TRBJ1-2; D might be TRBD1 (5 bases). Trimming pared 5 bases from V and 2 bases from J, leaving 15 bases between. CDR1 and CDR2 from the germline V gene are SNHLY and FYNNEI. The CDR3 totals 15 residues.

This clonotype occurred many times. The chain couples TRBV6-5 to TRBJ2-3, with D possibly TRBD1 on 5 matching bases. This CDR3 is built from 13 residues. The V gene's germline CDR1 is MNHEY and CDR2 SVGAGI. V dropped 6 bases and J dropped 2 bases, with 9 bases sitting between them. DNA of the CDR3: TGTGCCAGCAGCGGACACCTCACAGATACGCAGTATTTT. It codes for CASSGHLTDTQYF.

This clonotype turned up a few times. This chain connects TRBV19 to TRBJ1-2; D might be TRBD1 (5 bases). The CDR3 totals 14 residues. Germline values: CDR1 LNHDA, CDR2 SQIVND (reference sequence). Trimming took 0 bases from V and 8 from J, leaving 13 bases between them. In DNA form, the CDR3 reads TGTGCCAGTAGTATAGATCGCCGGGGCGGAGGCTACACCTTC. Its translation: CASSIDRRGGGYTF.

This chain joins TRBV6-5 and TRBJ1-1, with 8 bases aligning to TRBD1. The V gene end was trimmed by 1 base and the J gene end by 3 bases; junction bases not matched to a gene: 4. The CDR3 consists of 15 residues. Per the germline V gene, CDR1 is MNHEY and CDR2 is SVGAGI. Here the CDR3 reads CASSYYGQGYTEAFF. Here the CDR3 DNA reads TGTGCCAGCAGTTACTACGGACAGGGATACACTGAAGCTTTCTTT.

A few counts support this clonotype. The DNA for the CDR3 is TGTGCCAGCAGCCAAGCGGGAGAGCCCGGGGAGCTGTTTTTT. Protein: CASSQAGEPGELFF. This chain links TRBV14 with TRBJ2-2, with D perhaps matching TRBD2 (6 bases). The CDR3 has 14 amino acids. The germline CDR1 and CDR2 sequences are SGHDN and FVKESK. Trimming left V 1 base short and J 6 bases short, with 9 bases between.

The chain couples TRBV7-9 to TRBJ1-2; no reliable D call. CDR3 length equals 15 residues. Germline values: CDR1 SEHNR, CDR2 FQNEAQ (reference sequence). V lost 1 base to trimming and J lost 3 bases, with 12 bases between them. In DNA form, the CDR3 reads TGTGCCAGCAGCTTAGTCCCATACCGGGACTATGGCTACACCTTC. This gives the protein CASSLVPYRDYGYTF.

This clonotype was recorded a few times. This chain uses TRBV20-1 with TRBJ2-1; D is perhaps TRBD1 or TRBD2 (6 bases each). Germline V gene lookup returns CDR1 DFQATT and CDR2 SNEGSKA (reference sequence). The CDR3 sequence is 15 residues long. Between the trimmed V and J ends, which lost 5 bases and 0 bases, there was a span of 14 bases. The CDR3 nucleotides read TGCAGTGCTGGGCCCCCGGGGGCCTCCTACAATGAGCAGTTCTTC. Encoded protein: CSAGPPGASYNEQFF.

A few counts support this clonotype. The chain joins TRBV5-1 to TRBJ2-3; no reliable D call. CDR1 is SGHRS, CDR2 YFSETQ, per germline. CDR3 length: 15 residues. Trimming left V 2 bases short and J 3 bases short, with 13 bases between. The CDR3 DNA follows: TGCGCCAGCAGCTTTTACTCGGGTGGTACAGATACGCAGTATTTT. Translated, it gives CASSFYSGGTDTQYF.

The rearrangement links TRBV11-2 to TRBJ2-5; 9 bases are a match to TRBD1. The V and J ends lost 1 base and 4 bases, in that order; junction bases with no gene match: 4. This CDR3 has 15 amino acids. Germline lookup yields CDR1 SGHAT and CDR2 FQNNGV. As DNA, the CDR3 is TGTGCCAGCAGCTTAGCCCCGGACAGGGGAGAGACCCAGTACTTC. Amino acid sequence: CASSLAPDRGETQYF.

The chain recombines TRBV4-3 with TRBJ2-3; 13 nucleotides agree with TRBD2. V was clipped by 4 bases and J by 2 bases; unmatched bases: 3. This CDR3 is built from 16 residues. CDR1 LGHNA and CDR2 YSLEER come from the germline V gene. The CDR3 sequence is CASSLGTSGDTDTQYF. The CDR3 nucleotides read TGCGCCAGCAGCCTGGGGACTAGCGGGGACACAGATACGCAGTATTTT.

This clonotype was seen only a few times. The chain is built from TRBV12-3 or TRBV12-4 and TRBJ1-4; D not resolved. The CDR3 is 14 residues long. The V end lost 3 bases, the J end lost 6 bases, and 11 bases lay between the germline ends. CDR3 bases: TGTGCCAGCAGTTTGCGGGCAGCTTATGAAAAACTGTTTTTT. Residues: CASSLRAAYEKLFF.

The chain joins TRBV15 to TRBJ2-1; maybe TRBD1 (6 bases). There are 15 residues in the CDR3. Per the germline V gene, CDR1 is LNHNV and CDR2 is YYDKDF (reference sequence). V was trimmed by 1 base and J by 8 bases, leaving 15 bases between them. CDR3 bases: TGTGCCACCAGCAGAGTTCCAGGGGCCCGACATGAGCAGTTCTTC. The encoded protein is CATSRVPGARHEQFF. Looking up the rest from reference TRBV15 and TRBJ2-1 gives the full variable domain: DAMVIQNPRYQVTQFGKPVTLSCSQTLNHNVMYWYQQKSSQAPKLLFHYYDKDFNNEADTPDNFQSRRPNTSFCFLDIRSPGLGDTAMYLCATSRVPGARHEQFFGPGTRLTVL.

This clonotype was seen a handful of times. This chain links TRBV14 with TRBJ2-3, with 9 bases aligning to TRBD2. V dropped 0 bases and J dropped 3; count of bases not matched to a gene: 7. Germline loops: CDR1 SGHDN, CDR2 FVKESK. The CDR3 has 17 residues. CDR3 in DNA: TGTGCCAGCAGCCAAGAGCGGCTAGCGGGGCCGACAGATACGCAGTATTTT. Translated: CASSQERLAGPTDTQYF.